This passage covers 19 T cell receptor beta chains from one sample sequenced in a study of T cell repertoires in cytomegalovirus infection. These receptors are not linked to any known antigen. TCRdb reprocessed the reads via MiXCR and lists one record per CDR3 protein. Of some 120,000 distinct CDR3 sequences listed, over 9% were seen once; the top ten hold around 33%. Sequenced: PBMCs, sequenced either directly or after in vitro stimulation (not recorded which). The source is a human donor in good health (CMV status not recorded). Some clones in this sample may be carry-over from other donors' samples.

This clonotype has ten or more counts. The chain has TRBV10-3 and TRBJ2-1; the match to TRBD2 covers 12 bases. After removal of 5 bases from V and 4 bases from J, the junction contained 15 bases not matched to a gene. Germline V lookup: CDR1 ENHRY, CDR2 SYGVKD. This CDR3 spans 19 amino acids. The CDR3 protein is CAISPSASGRAGYYNEQFF. CDR3 DNA sequence: TGTGCCATCAGTCCTAGCGCTAGCGGGAGGGCCGGGTATTACAATGAGCAGTTCTTC.

This clonotype has more than one count but fewer than ten. The chain carries TRBV7-6 and TRBJ2-7; 8 nucleotides align to TRBD2. This CDR3 contains 17 residues. The germline V gene has CDR1 SGHVS and CDR2 FNYEAQ. J lost 3 bases, V lost 1 base, and 11 bases had no gene match. CDR3 amino acids: CASSLGRSREVSYEQYF. DNA for the CDR3: TGTGCCAGCAGCTTAGGACGGTCGCGGGAGGTTAGCTACGAGCAGTACTTC. Combining the CDR3 with reference TRBV7-6 and TRBJ2-7 gives the whole variable domain GAGVSQSPRYKVTKRGQDVALRCDPISGHVSLYWYRQALGQGPEFLTYFNYEAQQDKSGLPNDRFSAERPEGSISTLTIQRTEQRDSAMYRCASSLGRSREVSYEQYFGPGTRLTVT.

The CDR3 is CASSLRRCWNTEAFF. The CDR3 DNA sequence: TGTGCCAGCAGCTTAAGGAGGTGCTGGAACACTGAAGCTTTCTTT. The chain employs TRBV7-2 and TRBJ1-1; D unresolved. From germline, CDR1 is SGHTA and CDR2 FQGNSA. V gave up 2 bases and J gave up 1 base, with 11 bases separating them. CDR3 length: 15 residues.

This clonotype occurred many times. J is TRBJ1-4 and V is TRBV7-2; D might be TRBD1 (6 bases). Germline V gives CDR1 SGHTA, CDR2 FQGNSA. This CDR3 spans 15 amino acids. The V end lost 6 bases, the J end lost 4 bases, and 15 bases lay between the germline ends. CDR3 nucleotides: TGTGCCAGCAGTCGTACAGGGAGCAGTAATGAAAAACTGTTTTTT. Translating gives CASSRTGSSNEKLFF.

The chain has TRBV12-3 or TRBV12-4 and TRBJ2-1; 10 bases agree with TRBD2. V shed 7 bases and J 2 bases; nucleotides not matched to a gene: 17. The CDR3 has 19 amino acids. The CDR3 reads CASTTMLAGAPPTYNEQFF. The CDR3, as DNA: TGTGCCAGCACCACAATGCTAGCGGGAGCCCCCCCCACCTACAATGAGCAGTTCTTC.

This clonotype has at least ten counts. V usage is TRBV7-9 and J usage is TRBJ2-2, with D maybe TRBD1 (5 bases). Trimming stripped 3 bases from V and 7 bases from J, with 12 bases between. Germline V gene lookup returns CDR1 SEHNR and CDR2 FQNEAQ (reference sequence). The CDR3 contains 14 residues. The CDR3 nucleotides are TGTGCCAGCAGCTTTCCTGGGGCAAGCGGGGAGCTGTTTTTT. It specifies CASSFPGASGELFF.

This clonotype was seen at least ten times. A junction end diverges from the germline sequence, so it may reflect a read error. The CDR3 DNA reads TGTGCCAGCAGCTTAGGGGGGTGGAATCAGCCCCAGCATTTT. This translates into CASSLGGWNQPQHF. The chain carries TRBV12-3 or TRBV12-4 and TRBJ1-5; tentative D call: TRBD1 (6 bases). The CDR3 is 14 amino acids.

This clonotype occurred a few times. The V and J genes are TRBV7-3 and TRBJ2-5, with D tentatively TRBD2 (5 bases). CDR3 length equals 14 residues. With 5 bases removed from V and 5 bases from J, the gap between germline ends came to 15 bases. Germline V gives CDR1 SGHTA, CDR2 FQGTGA. Here the CDR3 reads CASSPRTPPETQYF. In DNA form, the CDR3 reads TGTGCCAGCAGCCCTAGGACTCCCCCCGAGACCCAGTACTTC.

V is TRBV30 and J is TRBJ1-6; tentative D call: TRBD1 (6 bases). V was clipped by 4 bases and J by 5 bases, with 9 bases between them. The CDR3 has 13 residues. Germline V gene lookup returns CDR1 GTSNPN and CDR2 SVGIG (reference sequence). The CDR3 region has the DNA TGTGCCTGGAATGGACAGAATAATTCACCCCTCCACTTT. This codes for CAWNGQNNSPLHF.

At least ten counts were recorded for this clonotype. The chain combines TRBV10-3 with TRBJ2-1; TRBD2 aligns across 8 bases. Germline-derived CDR1 and CDR2 are ENHRY and SYGVKD. V lost 10 bases to trimming and J lost 4 bases; unmatched junction nucleotides: 6. CDR3 length: 13 residues. The CDR3 region is CATSGSTYNEQFF. CDR3 DNA: TGTGCCACCAGCGGGAGTACTTACAATGAGCAGTTCTTC.

V and J are TRBV5-1 and TRBJ2-3; D is undetermined. Germline lookup yields CDR1 SGHRS and CDR2 YFSETQ. There are 14 residues in the CDR3. V gave up 7 bases and J gave up 1 base, with 13 bases separating them. For the CDR3, the DNA is TGCGCCAGCCGGACGGAGCTACGCACAGATACGCAGTATTTT. Translating gives CASRTELRTDTQYF.

The DNA of the CDR3 is TGTGCCAGCAGCACTCAGGGGGGCGAGCAGTACGTC. It is translated as CASSTQGGEQYV. The chain uses TRBV11-2 and TRBJ2-7; D possibly corresponds to TRBD1 (7 bases). Deletions cut 5 bases from V and 6 bases from J, with 11 bases between. The CDR3 consists of 12 residues. Germline CDR1 reads SGHAT; CDR2 reads FQNNGV.

This clonotype was recorded many times. The chain joins TRBV7-9 to TRBJ1-1, with 9 nucleotides matching TRBD1. The CDR3 runs to 16 residues. J was trimmed by 7 bases and V by 7 bases; bases with no gene match: 16. Germline CDR1 and CDR2: SEHNR and FQNEAQ (reference sequence). The CDR3 coding sequence is TGTGCCAGCACAACTACCGGGACAGGGACAAATATTGAAGCTTTCTTT. Translated: CASTTTGTGTNIEAFF.

The chain links TRBV5-4 to TRBJ2-7; 10 nucleotides align to TRBD2. The germline gives CDR1 SGHNT, CDR2 YYREEE (reference sequence). The CDR3 contains 17 residues. V gave up 4 bases and J gave up 0 bases; unmatched junction bases: 10. For the CDR3, the DNA is TGTGCCAGCAGCACCCGACTATCTAGCGGGAGCTCCTACGAGCAGTACTTC. Translating it yields CASSTRLSSGSSYEQYF.

The sample holds many counts of this clonotype. The chain carries TRBV7-2 and TRBJ2-3; tentative D call: TRBD2 (6 bases). The germline V gene encodes CDR1 SGHTA and CDR2 FQGNSA. The CDR3 sequence is 14 residues long. Deletions cut 3 bases from V and 4 bases from J, with 11 bases between. The CDR3: CASSFSGAPDTQYF. In DNA, the CDR3 is TGTGCCAGCAGCTTCTCGGGAGCCCCAGATACGCAGTATTTT.

This clonotype was seen repeatedly, ten times or more. The chain uses TRBV27 and TRBJ1-1, with D uncertain. Looked up from germline, CDR1 is MNHEY and CDR2 is SMNVEV (reference sequence). Trimming cost V 5 bases and J 12 bases, with 28 bases left between them. The CDR3 has 16 amino acids. The CDR3 nucleotides read TGTGCCAGCAGTACCGGGAGCACCGCGGGAGGACGTCTAACTTTCTTT. It encodes CASSTGSTAGGRLTFF.

This chain uses TRBV20-1 with TRBJ2-5, with 8 nucleotides matching TRBD2. CDR3 length: 16 residues. V shed 3 bases and J 5 bases; nucleotides not matched to a gene: 14. CDR1 is DFQATT, CDR2 SNEGSKA, per germline (reference sequence). The chain's CDR3 is CSASATAGTREETQYF. CDR3 bases: TGCAGTGCTAGCGCCACTGCCGGGACTAGAGAGGAGACCCAGTACTTC.

The chain carries TRBV7-9 and TRBJ2-7; a weak D match, TRBD2 (5 bases). This CDR3 spans 13 amino acids. Germline V gene lookup returns CDR1 SEHNR and CDR2 FQNEAQ (reference sequence). V was clipped by 1 base and J by 6 bases, with 10 bases between them. The CDR3 DNA is TGTGCCAGCAGCTTAGGTGACTACCCCGAGCAGTACTTC. Residues: CASSLGDYPEQYF.

This clonotype was counted a few times. This sequence joins TRBV28 and TRBJ1-2; D call uncertain. Between the trimmed V and J ends, which lost 4 bases and 4 bases, there was a span of 4 bases. The V gene's germline CDR1 is MDHEN and CDR2 SYDVKM. The CDR3 is 11 residues long. CDR3 DNA: TGTGCCAGCAGTTCCCTCTATGGCTACACCTTC. It encodes CASSSLYGYTF.